This T cell receptor beta chain was captured in a study of OX40 agonist ivuxolimab in advanced cancers. On the study more broadly: The mean age was roughly 60 years, ranging from 23 to 79, with about four fifths of participants male. Partial responses were achieved by three patients: one hepatocellular carcinoma, two cutaneous melanoma.

The ends were cut back, 5 bases at V and 4 bases at J, with 12 bases in the middle. Germline CDR1 and CDR2: SEHNR and FQNEAQ (reference sequence). The CDR3 totals 14 residues. Study results and caveats: Among the nonresponders, some also had low normalized T-cell clonal expansion. The average count of expanded clones was higher among CD8+ T cells than among CD4+.

The method was immunoSEQ multiplex PCR; TCRdb's version includes in-frame clones alone and lacks a portion of them. The table shows about 32,000 clones, with roughly 90% occurring only once. Comments on this clone: The antigen is unknown.

The TCR was taken from an adult with an advanced solid tumor such as melanoma, head and neck, liver or kidney cancer. This material consisted of CD4+ or CD8+ T cells sorted from blood, taken in a trial of the OX40 agonist ivuxolimab. The rearrangement uses TRBV7-9 and TRBJ2-1; D gene uncertain. For the CDR3, the DNA is TGTGCCAGCAGCGCCACGGCCAGGTACAATGAGCAGTTCTTC. It specifies CASSATARYNEQFF.